Sequencing of this TCR beta chain was carried out in a study of OX40 agonist ivuxolimab in advanced cancers. About the research overall: An agonistic human IgG2 monoclonal antibody against OX40 (CD134) was given. Broader study findings: At 0.1-3.0 mg/kg, partial responders had clonal expansion among the lowest observed. At 0.1 to 3.0 mg/kg, clonal expansion of CD4+ and CD8+ blood T cells had occurred by week 6.

TCRdb keeps only in-frame clones here, not all; method: immunoSEQ multiplex PCR. Of tens of thousands of clones in the sample, around nine tenths were seen once. Of note for this clone: No antigen is known for it.

The CDR3 has 13 residues. V gave up 7 bases and J gave up 6 bases, with 12 bases separating them. Germline V gene lookup returns CDR1 MNHNS and CDR2 SASEGT. Sequencing was performed on CD4+ or CD8+ T cells sorted from blood, taken in a trial of the OX40 agonist ivuxolimab. This clonotype was obtained from an adult with an advanced solid tumor such as melanoma, head and neck, liver or kidney cancer. The gene calls are TRBV6-1 and TRBJ1-4; tentatively, D is TRBD1 (5 bases). Here the CDR3 reads CASIGDGYEKLFF. The CDR3 nucleotides read TGTGCCAGCATTGGGGACGGGTATGAAAAACTGTTTTTT.